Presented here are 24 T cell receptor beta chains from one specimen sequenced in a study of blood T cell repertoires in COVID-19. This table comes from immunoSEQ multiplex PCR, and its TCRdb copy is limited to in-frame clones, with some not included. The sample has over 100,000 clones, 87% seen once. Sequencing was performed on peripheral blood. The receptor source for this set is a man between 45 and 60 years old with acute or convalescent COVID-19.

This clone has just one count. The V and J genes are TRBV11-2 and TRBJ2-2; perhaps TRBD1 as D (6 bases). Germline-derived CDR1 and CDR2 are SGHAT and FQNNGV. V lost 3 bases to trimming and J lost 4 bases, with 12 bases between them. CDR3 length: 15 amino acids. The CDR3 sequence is CASSFTGYITGELFF. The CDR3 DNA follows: TGTGCCAGCAGCTTTACAGGGTATATCACCGGGGAGCTGTTTTTT.

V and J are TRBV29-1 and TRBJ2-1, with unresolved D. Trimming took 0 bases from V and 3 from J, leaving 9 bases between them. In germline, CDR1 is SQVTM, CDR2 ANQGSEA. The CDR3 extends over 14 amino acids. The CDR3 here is CSVEEGLGYNEQFF. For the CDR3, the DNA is TGCAGCGTTGAAGAGGGCCTCGGCTACAATGAGCAGTTCTTC.

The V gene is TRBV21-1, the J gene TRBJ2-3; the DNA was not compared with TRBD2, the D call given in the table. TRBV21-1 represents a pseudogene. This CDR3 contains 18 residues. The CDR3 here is CASRARLVGGRAGNTQYF. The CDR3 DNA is TGTGCCAGCAGGGCTAGGCTGGTTGGCGGGAGGGCCGGGAATACGCAGTATTTT.

The chain's CDR3 is CASSLVSHEQYF. CDR3 sequence (DNA): TGTGCCAGCAGCTTGGTGAGCCACGAGCAGTACTTC. This rearrangement joins TRBV11-2 to TRBJ2-7, with D hard to call. The CDR3 has 12 amino acids. Deletions cut 3 bases from V and 5 bases from J, with 8 bases between. Germline V CDR1 and CDR2: SGHAT, FQNNGV.

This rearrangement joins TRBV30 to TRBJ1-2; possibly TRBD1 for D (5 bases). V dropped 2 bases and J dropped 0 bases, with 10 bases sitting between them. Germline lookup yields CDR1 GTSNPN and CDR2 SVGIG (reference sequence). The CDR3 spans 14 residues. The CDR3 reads CAWSQYRTNYGYTF. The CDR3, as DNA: TGTGCCTGGAGTCAGTACAGGACTAACTATGGCTACACCTTC.

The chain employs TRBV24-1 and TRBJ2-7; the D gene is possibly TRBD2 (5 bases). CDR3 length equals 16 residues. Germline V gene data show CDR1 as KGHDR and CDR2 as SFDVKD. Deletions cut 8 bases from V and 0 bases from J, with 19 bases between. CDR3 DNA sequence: TGTGCCACCACCTCTGAGGGAGCGTTGAGCTCCTACGAGCAGTACTTC. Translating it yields CATTSEGALSSYEQYF.

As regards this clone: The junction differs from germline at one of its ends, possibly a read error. The CDR3 nucleotides are TGTGCCGGCAGCCGGGACAGGGCTAATTCACCCCTCCACTTT. It encodes CAGSRDRANSPLHF. The chain recombines TRBV28 with TRBJ1-6; 9 nucleotides match TRBD1. The CDR3 sequence is 14 residues long. Germline CDR1 reads MDHEN; CDR2 reads SYDVKM.

In DNA, the CDR3 is TGCGCCAGCAGCCAAGTGGAGCGGACCTACAATGAGCAGTTCTTC. This codes for CASSQVERTYNEQFF. The chain employs TRBV4-1 and TRBJ2-1; TRBD2 might be the D (5 bases). CDR1 is MGHRA and CDR2 is YSYEKL in the germline V gene. V was pared by 1 base and J by 2 bases, with 9 bases between. The CDR3 runs to 15 residues.

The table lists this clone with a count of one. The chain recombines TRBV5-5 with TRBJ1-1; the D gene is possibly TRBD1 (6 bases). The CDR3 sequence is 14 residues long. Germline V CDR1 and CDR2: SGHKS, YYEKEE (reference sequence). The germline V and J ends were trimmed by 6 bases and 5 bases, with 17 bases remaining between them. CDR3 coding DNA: TGTGCCAGCACCCCTGGGGGCAGAGGGACTGAAGCTTTCTTT. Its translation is CASTPGGRGTEAFF.

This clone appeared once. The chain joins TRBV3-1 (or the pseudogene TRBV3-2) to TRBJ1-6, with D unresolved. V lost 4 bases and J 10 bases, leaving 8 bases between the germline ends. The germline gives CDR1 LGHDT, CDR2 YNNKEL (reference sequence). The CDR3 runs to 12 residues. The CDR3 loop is CASSLAGSPLHF. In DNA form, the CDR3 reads TGTGCCAGCAGCCTAGCTGGGTCACCCCTCCACTTT.

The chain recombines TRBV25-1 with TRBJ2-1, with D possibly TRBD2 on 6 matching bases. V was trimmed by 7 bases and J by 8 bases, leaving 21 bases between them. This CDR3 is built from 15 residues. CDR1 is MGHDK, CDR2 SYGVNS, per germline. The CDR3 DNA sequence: TGTGCCAGCACAGTTCGGGAGACAAACTCGGATGAGCAGTTCTTC. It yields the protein CASTVRETNSDEQFF.

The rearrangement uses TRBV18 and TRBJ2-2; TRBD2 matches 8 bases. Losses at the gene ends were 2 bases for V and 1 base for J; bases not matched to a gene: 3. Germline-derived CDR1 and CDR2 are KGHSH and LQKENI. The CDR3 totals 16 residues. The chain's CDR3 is CASSPGLAGNTGELFF. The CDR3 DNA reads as TGTGCCAGCTCACCAGGACTAGCTGGGAACACCGGGGAGCTGTTTTTT.

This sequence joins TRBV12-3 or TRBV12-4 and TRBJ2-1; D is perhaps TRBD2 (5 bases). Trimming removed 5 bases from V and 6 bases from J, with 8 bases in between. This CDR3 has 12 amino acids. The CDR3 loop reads CASSPTSNEQFF. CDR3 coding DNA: TGTGCCAGCAGTCCAACTAGCAATGAGCAGTTCTTC.

The CDR3 nucleotides read TGTGCCAGCAGTGACAGGCTAAAAGCCTACAATGAGCAGTTCTTC. This codes for CASSDRLKAYNEQFF. The V and J genes are TRBV27 and TRBJ2-1; perhaps TRBD1 as D (6 bases). The germline CDR1 and CDR2 sequences are MNHEY and SMNVEV (reference sequence). V gave up 5 bases and J gave up 2 bases, with 13 bases separating them. The CDR3 contains 15 residues.

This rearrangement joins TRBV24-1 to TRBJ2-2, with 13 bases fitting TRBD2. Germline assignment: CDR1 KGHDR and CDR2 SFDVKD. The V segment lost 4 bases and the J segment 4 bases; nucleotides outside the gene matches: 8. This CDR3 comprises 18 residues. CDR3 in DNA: TGTGCCACCAGTGAGGGAGGACTAGCGGGAGACGCCACCGGGGAGCTGTTTTTT. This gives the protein CATSEGGLAGDATGELFF.

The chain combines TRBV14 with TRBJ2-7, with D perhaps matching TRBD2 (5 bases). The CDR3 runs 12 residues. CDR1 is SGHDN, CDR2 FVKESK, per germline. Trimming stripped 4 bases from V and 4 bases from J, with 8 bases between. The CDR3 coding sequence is TGTGCCAGCAGCCTCCGGGGTTACGAGCAGTACTTC. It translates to CASSLRGYEQYF.

The CDR3 DNA follows: TGTGCCAGCATCAACCGGGGGCTAGCGGGAGGGTTCTACAATGAGCAGTTCTTC. It is translated as CASINRGLAGGFYNEQFF. The chain uses TRBV5-6 and TRBJ2-1, with 12 bases fitting TRBD2. With V trimmed by 6 bases and J by 3 bases, 13 bases remained unmatched. This CDR3 contains 18 residues. Per germline, CDR1 SGHDT and CDR2 YYEEEE.

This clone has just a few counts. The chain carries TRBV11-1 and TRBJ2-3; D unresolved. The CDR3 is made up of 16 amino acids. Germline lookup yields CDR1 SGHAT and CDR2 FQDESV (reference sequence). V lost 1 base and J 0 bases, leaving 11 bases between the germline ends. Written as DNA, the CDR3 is TGTGCCAGCAGCTTAGGGGCGAAGCCTAGCACAGATACGCAGTATTTT. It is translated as CASSLGAKPSTDTQYF.

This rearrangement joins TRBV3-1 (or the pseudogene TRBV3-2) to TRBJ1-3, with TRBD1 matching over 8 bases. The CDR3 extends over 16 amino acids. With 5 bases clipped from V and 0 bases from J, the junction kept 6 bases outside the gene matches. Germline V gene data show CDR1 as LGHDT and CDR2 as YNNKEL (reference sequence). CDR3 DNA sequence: TGTGCCAGCAGCTCAGGGGGCACAAGCTCTGGAAACACCATATATTTT. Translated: CASSSGGTSSGNTIYF.

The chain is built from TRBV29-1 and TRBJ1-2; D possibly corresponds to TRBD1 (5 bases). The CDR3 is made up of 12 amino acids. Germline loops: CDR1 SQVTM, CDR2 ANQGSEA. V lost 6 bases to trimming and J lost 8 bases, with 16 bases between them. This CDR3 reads CSVPRTPLGYTF. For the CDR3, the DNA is TGCAGCGTCCCTCGGACACCTCTAGGCTACACCTTC.

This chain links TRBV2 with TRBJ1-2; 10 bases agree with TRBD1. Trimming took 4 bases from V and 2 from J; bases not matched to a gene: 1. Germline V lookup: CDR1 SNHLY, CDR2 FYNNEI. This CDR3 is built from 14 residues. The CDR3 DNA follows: TGTGCCAGCAGTGGGACAGGGGGGAACTATGGCTACACCTTC. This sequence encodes CASSGTGGNYGYTF.

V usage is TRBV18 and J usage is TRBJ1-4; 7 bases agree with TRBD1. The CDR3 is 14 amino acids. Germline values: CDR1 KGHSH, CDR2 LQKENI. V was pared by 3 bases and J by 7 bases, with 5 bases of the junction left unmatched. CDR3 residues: CASSPDRVGEKLFF. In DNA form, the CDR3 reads TGTGCCAGCTCACCCGACAGGGTGGGTGAAAAACTGTTTTTT.

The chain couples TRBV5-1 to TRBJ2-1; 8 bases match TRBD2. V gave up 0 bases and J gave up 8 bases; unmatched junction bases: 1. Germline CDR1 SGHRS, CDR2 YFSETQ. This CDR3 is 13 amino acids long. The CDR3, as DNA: TGCGCCAGCAGCTTGGCCGGGAGGGATGAGCAGTTCTTC. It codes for CASSLAGRDEQFF.

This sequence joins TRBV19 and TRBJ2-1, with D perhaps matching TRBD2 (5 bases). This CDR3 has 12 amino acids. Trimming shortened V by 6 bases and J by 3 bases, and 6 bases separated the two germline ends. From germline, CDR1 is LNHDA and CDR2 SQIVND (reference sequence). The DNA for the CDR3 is TGTGCCAGTAGCCGGGACTACAATGAGCAGTTCTTC. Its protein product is CASSRDYNEQFF.